This TCR beta chain was obtained from a study of Tregs in tolerant kidney transplant recipients. Data came from immunoSEQ multiplex PCR; TCRdb stores just in-frame clones and leaves some out. The sample contains approximately 60,000 clones, about 98% of which appear only once. As concerns this clone: Its antigen is still unknown.

Findings and caveats of the study: Expanding Tregs on activated donor B cells appeared to best identify donor-specific TCRbeta clones. Tolerant patients' donor-specific Tregs expanded beyond overall Tregs, suggesting antigen-driven growth.

The starting material was Tregs from blood, obtained before the transplant. This TCR derives from a human donor who received a combined kidney and bone marrow transplant.

CDR3 nucleotides: TGTGCCAGCAGCGTATGGTCGGGTCACATCGGTGGCTACACCTTC. This sequence encodes CASSVWSGHIGGYTF. The V and J genes are TRBV9 and TRBJ1-2; D gene unclear. The CDR3 length is 15 residues. V lost 1 base and J 7 bases, leaving 17 bases between the germline ends. The germline CDR1 and CDR2 sequences are SGDLS and YYNGEE.